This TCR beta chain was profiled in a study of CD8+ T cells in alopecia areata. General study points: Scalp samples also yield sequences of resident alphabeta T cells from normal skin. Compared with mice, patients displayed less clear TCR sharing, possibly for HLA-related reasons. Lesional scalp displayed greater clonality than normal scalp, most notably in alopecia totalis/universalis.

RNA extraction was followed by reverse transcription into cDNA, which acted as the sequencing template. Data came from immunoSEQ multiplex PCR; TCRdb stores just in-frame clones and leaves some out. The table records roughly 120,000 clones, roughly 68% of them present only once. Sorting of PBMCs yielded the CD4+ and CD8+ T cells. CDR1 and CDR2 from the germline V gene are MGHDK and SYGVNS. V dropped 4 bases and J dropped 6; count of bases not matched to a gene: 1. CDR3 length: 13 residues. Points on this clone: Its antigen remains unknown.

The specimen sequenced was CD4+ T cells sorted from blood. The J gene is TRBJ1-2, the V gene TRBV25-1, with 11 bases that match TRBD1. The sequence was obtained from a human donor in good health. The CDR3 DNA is TGTGCCAGCAGTGGGACAGGGGGCGATGGCTACACCTTC. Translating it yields CASSGTGGDGYTF.